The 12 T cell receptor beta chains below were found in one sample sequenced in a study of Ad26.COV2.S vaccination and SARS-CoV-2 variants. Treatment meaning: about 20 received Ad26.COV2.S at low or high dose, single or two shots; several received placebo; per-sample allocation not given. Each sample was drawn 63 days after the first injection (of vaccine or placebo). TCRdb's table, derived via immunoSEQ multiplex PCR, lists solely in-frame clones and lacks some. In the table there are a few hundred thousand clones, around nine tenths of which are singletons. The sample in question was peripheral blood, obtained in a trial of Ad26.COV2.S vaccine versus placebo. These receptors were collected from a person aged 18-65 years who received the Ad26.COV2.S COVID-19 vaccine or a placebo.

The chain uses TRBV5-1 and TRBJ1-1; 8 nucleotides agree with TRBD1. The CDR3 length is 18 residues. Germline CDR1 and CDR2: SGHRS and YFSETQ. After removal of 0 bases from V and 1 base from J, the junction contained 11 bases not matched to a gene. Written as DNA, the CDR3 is TGCGCCAGCAGCTTGGTCGGTTCAGGGGGCCGGGGGAACACTGAAGCTTTCTTT. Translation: CASSLVGSGGRGNTEAFF. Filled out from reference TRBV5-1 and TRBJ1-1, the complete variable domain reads KAGVTQTPRYLIKTRGQQVTLSCSPISGHRSVSWYQQTPGQGLQFLFEYFSETQRNKGNFPGRFSGRQFSNSRSEMNVSTLELGDSALYLCASSLVGSGGRGNTEAFFGQGTRLTVV.

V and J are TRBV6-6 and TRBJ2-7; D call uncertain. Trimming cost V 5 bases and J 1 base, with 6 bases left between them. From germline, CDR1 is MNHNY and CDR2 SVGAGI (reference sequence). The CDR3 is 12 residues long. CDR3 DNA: TGTGCCAGCAGTCCGGTTTCCTACGAGCAGTACTTC. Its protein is CASSPVSYEQYF.

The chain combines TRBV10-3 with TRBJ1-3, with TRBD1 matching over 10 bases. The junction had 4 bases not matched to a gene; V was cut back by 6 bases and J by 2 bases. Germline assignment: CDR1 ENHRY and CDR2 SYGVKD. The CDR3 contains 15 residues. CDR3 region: CAIRDGTGAGNTIYF. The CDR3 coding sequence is TGTGCCATCAGGGATGGGACAGGGGCTGGAAACACCATATATTTT.

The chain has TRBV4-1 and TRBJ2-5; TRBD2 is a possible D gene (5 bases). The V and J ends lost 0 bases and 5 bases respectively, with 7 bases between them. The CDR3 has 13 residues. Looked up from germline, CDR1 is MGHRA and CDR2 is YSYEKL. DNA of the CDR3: TGCGCCAGCAGCCAAGAGGGAGCGGAGACCCAGTACTTC. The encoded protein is CASSQEGAETQYF.

This chain's CDR3 is CATSDPTHGHAETQYF. DNA for the CDR3: TGTGCCACCAGTGACCCTACCCATGGACACGCAGAGACCCAGTACTTC. The chain is built from TRBV24-1 and TRBJ2-5; TRBD1 is a possible D gene (5 bases). Germline values: CDR1 KGHDR, CDR2 SFDVKD. The CDR3 has 16 residues. The V end was cut by 4 bases, the J end by 4 bases, with 18 bases between.

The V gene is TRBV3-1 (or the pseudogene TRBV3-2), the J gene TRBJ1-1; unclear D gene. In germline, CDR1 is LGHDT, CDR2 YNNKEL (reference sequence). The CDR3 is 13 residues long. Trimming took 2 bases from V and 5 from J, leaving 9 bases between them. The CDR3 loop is CASSQLGRTEAFF. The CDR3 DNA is TGTGCCAGCAGCCAACTCGGGAGGACTGAAGCTTTCTTT.

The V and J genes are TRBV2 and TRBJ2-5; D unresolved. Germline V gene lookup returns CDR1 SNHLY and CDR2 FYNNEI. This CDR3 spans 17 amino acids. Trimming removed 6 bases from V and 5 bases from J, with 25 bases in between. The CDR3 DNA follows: TGTGCCAGCAGCGCCCCCGGATTGACGGGCCCCCAGGAGACCCAGTACTTC. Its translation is CASSAPGLTGPQETQYF.

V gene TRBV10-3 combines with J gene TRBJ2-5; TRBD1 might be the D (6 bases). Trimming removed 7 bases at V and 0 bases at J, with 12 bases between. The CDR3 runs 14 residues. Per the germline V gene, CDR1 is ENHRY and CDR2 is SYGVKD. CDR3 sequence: CAIKGQGHQETQYF. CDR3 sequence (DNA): TGTGCCATCAAGGGGCAGGGGCACCAAGAGACCCAGTACTTC.

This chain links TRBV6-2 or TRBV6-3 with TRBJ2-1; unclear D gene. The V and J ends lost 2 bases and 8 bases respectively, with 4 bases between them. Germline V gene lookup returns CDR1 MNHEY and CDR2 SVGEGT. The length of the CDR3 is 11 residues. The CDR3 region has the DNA TGTGCCAGCAGTTACCGGGATGAGCAGTTCTTC. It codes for CASSYRDEQFF.

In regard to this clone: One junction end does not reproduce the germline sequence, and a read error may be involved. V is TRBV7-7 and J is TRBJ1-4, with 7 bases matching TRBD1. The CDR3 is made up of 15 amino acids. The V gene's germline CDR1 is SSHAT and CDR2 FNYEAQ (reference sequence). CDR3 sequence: CASSLGVGQMEKLFF. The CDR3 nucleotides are TGTGCTAGCAGCTTAGGTGTGGGACAGATGGAAAAACTGTTTTTT.

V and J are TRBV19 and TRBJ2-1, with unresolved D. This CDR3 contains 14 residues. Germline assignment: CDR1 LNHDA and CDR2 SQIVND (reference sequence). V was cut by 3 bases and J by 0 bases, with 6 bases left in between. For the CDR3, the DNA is TGTGCCAGTAGTATCTTTGACTCCTACAATGAGCAGTTCTTC. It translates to CASSIFDSYNEQFF.

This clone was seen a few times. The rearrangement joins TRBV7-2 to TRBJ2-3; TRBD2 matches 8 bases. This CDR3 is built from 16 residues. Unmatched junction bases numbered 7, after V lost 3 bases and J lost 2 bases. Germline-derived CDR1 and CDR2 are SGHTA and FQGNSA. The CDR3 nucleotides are TGTGCCAGCAGCTTCTCTAGCGGGTCCTTCACAGATACGCAGTATTTT. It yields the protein CASSFSSGSFTDTQYF.